This TCR beta chain was sequenced during a study of identical twins. V was pared by 4 bases and J by 3 bases, with 19 bases between. CDR3 length: 15 residues. The germline V gene encodes CDR1 SQVTM and CDR2 ANQGSEA. This clonotype has at least ten counts. In TCRdb, the 5' RACE reads were re-called with MiXCR into one record per CDR3 protein. Among a few hundred thousand distinct CDR3 sequences listed, just under 10% were seen once. This sample was also put to use in a study of yellow fever vaccine responses in identical twins.

Input material: PBMCs. This sequence joins TRBV29-1 and TRBJ2-7, with D perhaps assigned TRBD1 or TRBD2 (6 bases each). The source of this sequence is a young woman in good health. In DNA form, the CDR3 reads TGCAGCGTTGGACGAGGGGGGACACAGGGCTACGAGCAGTACTTC. Encoded protein: CSVGRGGTQGYEQYF.